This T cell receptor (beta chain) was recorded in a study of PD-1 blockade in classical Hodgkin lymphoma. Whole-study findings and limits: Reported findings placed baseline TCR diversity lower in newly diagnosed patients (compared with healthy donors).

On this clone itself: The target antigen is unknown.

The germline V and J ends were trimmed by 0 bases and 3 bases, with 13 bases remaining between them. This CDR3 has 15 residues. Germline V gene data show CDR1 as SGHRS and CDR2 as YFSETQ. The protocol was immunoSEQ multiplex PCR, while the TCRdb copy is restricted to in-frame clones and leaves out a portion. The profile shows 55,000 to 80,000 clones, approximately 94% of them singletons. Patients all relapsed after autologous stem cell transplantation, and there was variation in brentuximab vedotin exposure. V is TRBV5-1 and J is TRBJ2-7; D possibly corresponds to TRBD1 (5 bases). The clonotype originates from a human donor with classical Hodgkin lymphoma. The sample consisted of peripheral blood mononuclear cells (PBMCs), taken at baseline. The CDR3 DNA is TGCGCCAGCAGCTTGGGGTCAGGGAATAACTACGAGCAGTACTTC. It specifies CASSLGSGNNYEQYF.